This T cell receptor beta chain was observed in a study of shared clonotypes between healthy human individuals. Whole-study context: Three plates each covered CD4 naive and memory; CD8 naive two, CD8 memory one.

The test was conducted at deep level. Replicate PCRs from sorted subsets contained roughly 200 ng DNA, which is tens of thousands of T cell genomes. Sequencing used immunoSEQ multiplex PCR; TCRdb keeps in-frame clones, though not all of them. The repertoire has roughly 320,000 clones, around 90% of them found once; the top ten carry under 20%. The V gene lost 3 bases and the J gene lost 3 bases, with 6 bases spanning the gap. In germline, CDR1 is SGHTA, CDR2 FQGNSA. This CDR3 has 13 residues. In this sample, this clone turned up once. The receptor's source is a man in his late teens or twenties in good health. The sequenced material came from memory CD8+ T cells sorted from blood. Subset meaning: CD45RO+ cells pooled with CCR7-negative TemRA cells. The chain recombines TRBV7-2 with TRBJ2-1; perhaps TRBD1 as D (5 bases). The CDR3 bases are TGTGCCAGCAGCTTGGACAACTACAATGAGCAGTTCTTC. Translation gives CASSLDNYNEQFF.